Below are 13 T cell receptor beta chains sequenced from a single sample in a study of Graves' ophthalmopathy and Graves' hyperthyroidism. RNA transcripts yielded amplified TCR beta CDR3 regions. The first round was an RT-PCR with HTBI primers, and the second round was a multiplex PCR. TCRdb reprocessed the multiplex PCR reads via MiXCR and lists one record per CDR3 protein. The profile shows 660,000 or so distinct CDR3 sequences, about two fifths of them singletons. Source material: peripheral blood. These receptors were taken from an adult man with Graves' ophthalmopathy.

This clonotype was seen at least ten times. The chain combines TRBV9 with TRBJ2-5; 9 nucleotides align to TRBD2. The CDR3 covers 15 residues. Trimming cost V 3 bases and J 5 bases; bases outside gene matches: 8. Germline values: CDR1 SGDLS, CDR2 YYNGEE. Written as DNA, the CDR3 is TGTGCCAGCAGCGAAAGCGGGGGGCTGGTTGAGACCCAGTACTTC. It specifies CASSESGGLVETQYF.

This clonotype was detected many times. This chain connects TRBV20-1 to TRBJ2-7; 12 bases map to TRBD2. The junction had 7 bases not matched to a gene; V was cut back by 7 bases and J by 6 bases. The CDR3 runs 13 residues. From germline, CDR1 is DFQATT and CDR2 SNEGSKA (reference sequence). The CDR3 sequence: CSVALAGGPEQYF. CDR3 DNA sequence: TGCAGTGTCGCCCTAGCGGGGGGGCCCGAGCAGTACTTC.

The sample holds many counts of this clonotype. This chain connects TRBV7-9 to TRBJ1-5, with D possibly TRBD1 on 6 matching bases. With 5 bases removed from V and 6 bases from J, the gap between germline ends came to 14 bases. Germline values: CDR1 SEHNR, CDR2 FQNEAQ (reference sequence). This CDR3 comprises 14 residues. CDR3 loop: CASSPSGGSQPQHF. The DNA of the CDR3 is TGTGCCAGCAGCCCCAGCGGGGGCAGTCAGCCCCAGCATTTT.

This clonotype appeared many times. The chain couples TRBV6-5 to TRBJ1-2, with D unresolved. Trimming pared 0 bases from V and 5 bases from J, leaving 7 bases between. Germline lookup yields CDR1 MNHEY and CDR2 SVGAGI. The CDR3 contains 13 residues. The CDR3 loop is CASSYSYGYGYTF. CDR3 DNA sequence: TGTGCCAGCAGTTACTCGTACGGGTATGGCTACACCTTC.

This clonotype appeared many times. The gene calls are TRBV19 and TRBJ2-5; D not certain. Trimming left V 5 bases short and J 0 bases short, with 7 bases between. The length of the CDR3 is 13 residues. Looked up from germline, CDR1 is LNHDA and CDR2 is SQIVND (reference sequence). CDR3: CASSRQHQETQYF. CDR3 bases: TGTGCCAGTAGTCGTCAGCACCAAGAGACCCAGTACTTC.

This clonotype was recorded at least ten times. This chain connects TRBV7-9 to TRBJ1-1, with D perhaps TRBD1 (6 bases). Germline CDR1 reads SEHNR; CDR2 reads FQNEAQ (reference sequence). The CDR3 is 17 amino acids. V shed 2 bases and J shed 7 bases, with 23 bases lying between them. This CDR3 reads CASSLKPMRGGWGEAFF. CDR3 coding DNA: TGTGCCAGCAGCTTAAAACCCATGAGGGGGGGATGGGGTGAAGCTTTCTTT.

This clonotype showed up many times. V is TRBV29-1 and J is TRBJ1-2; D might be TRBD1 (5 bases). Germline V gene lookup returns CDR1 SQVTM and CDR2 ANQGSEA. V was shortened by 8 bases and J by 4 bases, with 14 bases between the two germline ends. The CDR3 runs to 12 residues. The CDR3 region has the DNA TGCAGCTCCTTGGGCCAGGGCTATGGCTACACCTTC. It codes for CSSLGQGYGYTF.

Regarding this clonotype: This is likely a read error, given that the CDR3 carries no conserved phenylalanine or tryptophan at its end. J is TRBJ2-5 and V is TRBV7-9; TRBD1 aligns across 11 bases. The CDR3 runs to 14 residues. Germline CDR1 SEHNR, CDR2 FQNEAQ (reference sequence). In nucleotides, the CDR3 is TGTGCTAGCAGCGCAGGGACAGGGGGGGGGACCCAGTACTGC. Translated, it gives CASSAGTGGGTQYC.

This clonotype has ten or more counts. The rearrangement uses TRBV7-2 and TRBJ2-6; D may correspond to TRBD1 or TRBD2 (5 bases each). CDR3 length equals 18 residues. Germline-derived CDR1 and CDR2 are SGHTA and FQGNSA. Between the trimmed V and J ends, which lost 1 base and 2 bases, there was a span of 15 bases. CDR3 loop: CASSLGLLGVPGANVLTF. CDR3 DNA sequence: TGTGCCAGCAGCTTAGGGTTGTTGGGGGTCCCTGGGGCCAACGTCCTGACTTTC.

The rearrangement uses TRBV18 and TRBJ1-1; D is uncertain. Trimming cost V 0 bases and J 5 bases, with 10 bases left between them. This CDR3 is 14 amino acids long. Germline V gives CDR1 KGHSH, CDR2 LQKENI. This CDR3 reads CASSPPARRTEAFF. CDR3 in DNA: TGTGCCAGCTCACCACCGGCGCGGAGGACTGAAGCTTTCTTT.

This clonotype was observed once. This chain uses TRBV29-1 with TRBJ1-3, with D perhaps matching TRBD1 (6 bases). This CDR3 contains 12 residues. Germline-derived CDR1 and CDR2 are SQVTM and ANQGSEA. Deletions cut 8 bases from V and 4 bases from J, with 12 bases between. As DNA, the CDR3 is TGCAGCTTATGGGGGCACGGAAACACCATATATTTT. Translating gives CSLWGHGNTIYF. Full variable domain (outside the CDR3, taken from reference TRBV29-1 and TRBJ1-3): SAVISQKPSRDICQRGTSLTIQCQVDSQVTMMFWYRQQPGQSLTLIATANQGSEATYESGFVIDKFPISRPNLTFSTLTVSNMSPEDSSIYLCSLWGHGNTIYFGEGSWLTVV.

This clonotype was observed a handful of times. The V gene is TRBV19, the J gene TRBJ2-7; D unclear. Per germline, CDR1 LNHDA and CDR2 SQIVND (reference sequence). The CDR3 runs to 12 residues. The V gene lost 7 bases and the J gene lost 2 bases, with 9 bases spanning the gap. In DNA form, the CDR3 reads TGTGCCAGTACGGAGTGTGCCTACGAGCAGTACTTC. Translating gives CASTECAYEQYF.

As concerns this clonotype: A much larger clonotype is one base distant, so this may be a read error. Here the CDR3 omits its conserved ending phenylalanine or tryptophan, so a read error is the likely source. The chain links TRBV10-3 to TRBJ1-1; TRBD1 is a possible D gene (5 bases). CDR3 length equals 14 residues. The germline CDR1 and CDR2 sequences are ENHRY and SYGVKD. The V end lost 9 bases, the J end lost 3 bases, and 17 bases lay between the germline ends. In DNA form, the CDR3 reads TGTGCCATTTTAAACGGGGGTTCCGACACTGAAGCTTTCCTT. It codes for CAILNGGSDTEAFL.